This TCR beta chain was observed in a study of blood T cell repertoires in COVID-19. The J segment lost 6 bases and the V segment lost 6 bases, leaving 4 bases of the junction unmatched. CDR1 and CDR2 (germline): MDHEN, SYDVKM. The length of the CDR3 is 12 residues. The repertoire was sequenced with immunoSEQ multiplex PCR; TCRdb's copy has only in-frame clones and lacks some. The sample comprises roughly 76,000 clones, approximately 90% of which are singletons, and over 11% rests with the top ten. The chain has TRBV28 and TRBJ1-1; 7 bases match TRBD1. The sequence came from a man in his 70s with active or convalescent COVID-19. The sequenced sample was peripheral blood. CDR3 residues: CASRGQSAEAFF. The DNA of the CDR3 is TGTGCCAGCAGGGGACAGTCCGCTGAAGCTTTCTTT. Full variable domain (rest looked up from reference TRBV28 and TRBJ1-1): DVKVTQSSRYLVKRTGEKVFLECVQDMDHENMFWYRQDPGLGLRLIYFSYDVKMKEKGDIPEGYSVSREKKERFSLILESASTNQTSMYLCASRGQSAEAFFGQGTRLTVV.